These T cell receptor beta chains were read from a single sample in a study of T-cell reconstitution after alpha-beta-depleted transplantation in children. TCRdb passed the PCR reads through MiXCR, listing each CDR3 protein once. The sample carries roughly 570,000 distinct CDR3 sequences, more than 20% recorded once. The sample here was PBMCs, taken before TCRalphabeta/CD19-depleted stem cell transplant. The receptor set was obtained from a boy younger than two with Wiskott-Aldrich syndrome, due to receive a stem cell transplant. Each CDR3 is given with its conserved first and last residue. Each record gives: clone size, D gene, V gene, J gene, CDR3 protein, CDR3 DNA. D genes are given only for firm matches. Part of the rows lack a size; the others show once, few, many or a class for expanded clones.

clone size: NA
D gene: NA
V gene: TRBV27
J gene: TRBJ2-5
CDR3 protein: CASSPRWLRDQETQYF
CDR3 DNA: TGTGCCAGCAGTCCCCGGTGGTTAAGGGACCAAGAGACCCAGTACTTC

clone size: many
D gene: NA
V gene: TRBV5-1
J gene: TRBJ2-1
CDR3 protein: CASSLDATYNEQFF
CDR3 DNA: TGCGCCAGCAGCTTGGACGCCACCTACAATGAGCAGTTCTTC

clone size: many
D gene: NA
V gene: TRBV10-3
J gene: TRBJ2-3
CDR3 protein: CAISDGRTDTQYF
CDR3 DNA: TGTGCCATCAGTGACGGCCGCACAGATACGCAGTATTTT

clone size: few
D gene: TRBD2
V gene: TRBV11-2
J gene: TRBJ2-7
CDR3 protein: CASSFGTGGIDEQYF
CDR3 DNA: TGTGCCAGCAGCTTTGGCACGGGAGGAATTGACGAGCAGTACTTC

clone size: few
D gene: TRBD1
V gene: TRBV20-1
J gene: TRBJ1-5
CDR3 protein: CSARGTGVFQPQHF
CDR3 DNA: TGCAGTGCTAGGGGGACAGGAGTTTTTCAGCCCCAGCATTTT

clone size: NA
D gene: TRBD2
V gene: TRBV10-3
J gene: TRBJ2-1
CDR3 protein: CAISEDSSGSQQFF
CDR3 DNA: TGTGCCATCAGTGAGGATTCTAGCGGGAGCCAGCAGTTCTTC

clone size: NA
D gene: NA
V gene: TRBV14
J gene: TRBJ2-7
CDR3 protein: CASSHTGYYEQYF
CDR3 DNA: TGTGCCAGCAGCCACACAGGGTACTACGAGCAGTACTTC

clone size: few
D gene: TRBD1
V gene: TRBV28
J gene: TRBJ2-3
CDR3 protein: CASSPGTGATDTQYF
CDR3 DNA: TGTGCCAGCAGCCCCGGGACAGGGGCCACAGATACGCAGTATTTT

clone size: NA
D gene: TRBD2
V gene: TRBV5-1
J gene: TRBJ2-1
CDR3 protein: CASSFLAGGVNEQFF
CDR3 DNA: TGCGCCAGCAGCTTCCTAGCGGGAGGTGTCAATGAGCAGTTCTTC

clone size: NA
D gene: NA
V gene: TRBV7-3
J gene: TRBJ2-3
CDR3 protein: CASSLKSGTDTQYF
CDR3 DNA: TGTGCCAGCAGCTTAAAAAGCGGCACAGATACGCAGTATTTT

clone size: NA
D gene: NA
V gene: TRBV28
J gene: TRBJ2-7
CDR3 protein: CASTLGGREQYF
CDR3 DNA: TGTGCCAGCACCCTGGGCGGGCGCGAGCAGTACTTC

clone size: NA
D gene: NA
V gene: TRBV5-1
J gene: TRBJ2-5
CDR3 protein: CASSLADSLQETQYF
CDR3 DNA: TGCGCCAGCAGCTTGGCCGACAGCCTTCAAGAGACCCAGTACTTC

clone size: few
D gene: NA
V gene: TRBV4-2
J gene: TRBJ2-5
CDR3 protein: CASSQEGNGQETQYF
CDR3 DNA: TGTGCCAGCAGCCAAGAAGGGAACGGACAAGAGACCCAGTACTTC

clone size: NA
D gene: NA
V gene: TRBV7-9
J gene: TRBJ2-1
CDR3 protein: CASSTGGGGEQFF
CDR3 DNA: TGTGCCAGCAGCACCGGTGGAGGGGGTGAGCAGTTCTTC

clone size: few
D gene: NA
V gene: TRBV28
J gene: TRBJ1-1
CDR3 protein: CASSRQVNTEAFF
CDR3 DNA: TGTGCCAGCAGCAGACAGGTCAACACTGAAGCTTTCTTT

clone size: NA
D gene: NA
V gene: TRBV28
J gene: TRBJ2-5
CDR3 protein: CASQTEETQYF
CDR3 DNA: TGTGCCAGCCAGACAGAAGAGACCCAGTACTTC

clone size: few
D gene: TRBD1
V gene: TRBV20-1
J gene: TRBJ2-5
CDR3 protein: CSASRQGTETQYF
CDR3 DNA: TGCAGTGCTAGTAGACAGGGGACGGAGACCCAGTACTTC

clone size: NA
D gene: NA
V gene: TRBV5-1
J gene: TRBJ2-5
CDR3 protein: CASSLRQYQETQYF
CDR3 DNA: TGCGCCAGCAGCTTACGACAGTACCAAGAGACCCAGTACTTC

clone size: NA
D gene: TRBD2
V gene: TRBV5-1
J gene: TRBJ2-1
CDR3 protein: CASSSTLTSAKQFF
CDR3 DNA: TGCGCCAGCAGCTCTACCCTTACTAGCGCCAAGCAGTTCTTC

clone size: few
D gene: NA
V gene: TRBV7-7
J gene: TRBJ2-3
CDR3 protein: CASSFLVADTQYF
CDR3 DNA: TGTGCCAGCAGCTTTTTGGTGGCAGATACGCAGTATTTT

clone size: few
D gene: TRBD1
V gene: TRBV27
J gene: TRBJ2-1
CDR3 protein: CASSFRDRPYNEQFF
CDR3 DNA: TGTGCCAGCAGTTTCCGGGACAGACCCTACAATGAGCAGTTCTTC

clone size: NA
D gene: TRBD1
V gene: TRBV5-1
J gene: TRBJ2-5
CDR3 protein: CASSGAGTGEETQYF
CDR3 DNA: TGCGCCAGCAGCGGGGCCGGGACAGGGGAAGAGACCCAGTACTTC

clone size: NA
D gene: NA
V gene: TRBV4-1
J gene: TRBJ2-2
CDR3 protein: CASSQGQANTGELFF
CDR3 DNA: TGCGCCAGCAGCCAAGGGCAGGCGAACACGGGGGAGCTGTTTTTT

clone size: NA
D gene: TRBD2
V gene: TRBV20-1
J gene: TRBJ2-1
CDR3 protein: CSARDPGGLADYNEQFF
CDR3 DNA: TGCAGTGCTAGAGACCCCGGGGGACTAGCAGACTACAATGAGCAGTTCTTC

clone size: NA
D gene: NA
V gene: TRBV27
J gene: TRBJ1-6
CDR3 protein: CASAPDRYNSPLHF
CDR3 DNA: TGTGCCAGCGCACCTGACAGATATAATTCACCCCTCCACTTT

clone size: few
D gene: TRBD2
V gene: TRBV20-1
J gene: TRBJ2-1
CDR3 protein: CSARVASGSFSYNEQFF
CDR3 DNA: TGCAGTGCTAGAGTGGCTAGCGGGAGCTTCTCCTACAATGAGCAGTTCTTC

clone size: NA
D gene: NA
V gene: TRBV12-3/TRBV12-4
J gene: TRBJ1-2
CDR3 protein: CASDGDRDYGYTF
CDR3 DNA: TGTGCCAGCGACGGGGATAGGGACTATGGCTACACCTTC